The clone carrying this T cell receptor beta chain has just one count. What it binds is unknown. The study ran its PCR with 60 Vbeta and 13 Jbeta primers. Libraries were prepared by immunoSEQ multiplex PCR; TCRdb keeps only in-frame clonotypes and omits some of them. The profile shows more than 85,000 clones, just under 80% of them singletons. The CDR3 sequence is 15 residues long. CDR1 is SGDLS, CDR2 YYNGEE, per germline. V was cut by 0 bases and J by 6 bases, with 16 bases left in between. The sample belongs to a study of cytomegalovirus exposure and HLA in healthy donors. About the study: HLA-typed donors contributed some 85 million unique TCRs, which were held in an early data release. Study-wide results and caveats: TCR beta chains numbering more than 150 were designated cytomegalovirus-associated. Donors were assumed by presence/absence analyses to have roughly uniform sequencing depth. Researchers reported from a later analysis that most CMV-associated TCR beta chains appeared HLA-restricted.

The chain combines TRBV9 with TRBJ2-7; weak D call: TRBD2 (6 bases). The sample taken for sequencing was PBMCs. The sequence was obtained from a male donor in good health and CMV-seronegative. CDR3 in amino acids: CASSVAAGSSIEQYF. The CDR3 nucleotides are TGTGCCAGCAGCGTAGCTGCCGGGAGTAGTATCGAGCAGTACTTC.